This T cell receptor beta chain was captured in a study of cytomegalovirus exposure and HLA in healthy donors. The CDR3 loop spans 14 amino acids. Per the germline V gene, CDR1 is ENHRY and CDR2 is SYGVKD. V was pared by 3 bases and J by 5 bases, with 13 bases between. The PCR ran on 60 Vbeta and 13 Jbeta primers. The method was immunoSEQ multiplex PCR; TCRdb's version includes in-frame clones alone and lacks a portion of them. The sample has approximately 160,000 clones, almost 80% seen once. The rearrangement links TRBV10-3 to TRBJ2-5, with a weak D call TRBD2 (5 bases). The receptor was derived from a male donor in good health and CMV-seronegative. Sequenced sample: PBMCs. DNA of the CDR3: TGTGCCATCAGTGAAGGGTTAACTAGGGAGACCCAGTACTTC. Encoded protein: CAISEGLTRETQYF.